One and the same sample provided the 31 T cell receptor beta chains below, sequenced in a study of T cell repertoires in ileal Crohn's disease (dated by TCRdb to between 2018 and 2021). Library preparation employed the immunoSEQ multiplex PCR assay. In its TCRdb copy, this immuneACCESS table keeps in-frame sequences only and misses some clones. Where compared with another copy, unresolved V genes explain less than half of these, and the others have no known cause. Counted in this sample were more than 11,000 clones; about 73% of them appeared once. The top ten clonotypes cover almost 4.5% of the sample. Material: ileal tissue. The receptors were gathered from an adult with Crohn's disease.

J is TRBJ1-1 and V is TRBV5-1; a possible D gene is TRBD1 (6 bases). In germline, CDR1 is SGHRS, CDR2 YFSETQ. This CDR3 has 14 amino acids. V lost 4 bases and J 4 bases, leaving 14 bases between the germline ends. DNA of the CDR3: TGCGCCAGCAGCATTCAAGGGGGAAGCACTGAAGCTTTCTTT. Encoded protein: CASSIQGGSTEAFF.

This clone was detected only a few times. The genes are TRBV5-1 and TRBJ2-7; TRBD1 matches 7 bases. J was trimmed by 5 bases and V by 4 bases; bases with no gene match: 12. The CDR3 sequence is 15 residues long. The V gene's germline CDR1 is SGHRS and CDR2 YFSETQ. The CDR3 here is CASSPTTTGKNEQYF. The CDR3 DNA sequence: TGCGCCAGCAGCCCTACTACGACAGGGAAAAACGAGCAGTACTTC.

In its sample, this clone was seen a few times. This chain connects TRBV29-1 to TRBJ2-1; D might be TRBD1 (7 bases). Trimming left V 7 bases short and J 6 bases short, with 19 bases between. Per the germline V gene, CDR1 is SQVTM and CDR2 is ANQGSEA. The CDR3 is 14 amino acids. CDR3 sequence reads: CSALTRQGLNEQFF. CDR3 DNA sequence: TGCAGCGCTCTGACGCGACAGGGACTCAATGAGCAGTTCTTC.

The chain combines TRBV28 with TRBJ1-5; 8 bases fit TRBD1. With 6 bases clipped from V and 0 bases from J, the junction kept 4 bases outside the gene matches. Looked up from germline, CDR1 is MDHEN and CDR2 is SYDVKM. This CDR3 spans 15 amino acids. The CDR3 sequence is CASSRQGNSNQPQHF. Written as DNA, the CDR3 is TGTGCCAGCAGCCGACAGGGGAATAGCAATCAGCCCCAGCATTTT.

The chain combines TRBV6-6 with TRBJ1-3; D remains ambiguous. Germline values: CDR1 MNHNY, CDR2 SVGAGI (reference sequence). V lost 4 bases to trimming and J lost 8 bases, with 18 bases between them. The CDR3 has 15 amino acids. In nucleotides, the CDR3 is TGTGCCAGCAGTTCAGGAGGGATCGAACGAGACACCATATATTTT. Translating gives CASSSGGIERDTIYF.

The chain's CDR3 is CASSYIQGGADTQYF. The CDR3 region has the DNA TGTGCCAGCAGTTACATTCAGGGAGGGGCAGATACGCAGTATTTT. This chain links TRBV6-5 with TRBJ2-3; 7 bases map to TRBD2. The V gene end was trimmed by 2 bases and the J gene end by 4 bases; junction bases not matched to a gene: 6. The CDR3 has 15 residues. Germline CDR1 is MNHEY and CDR2 is SVGAGI.

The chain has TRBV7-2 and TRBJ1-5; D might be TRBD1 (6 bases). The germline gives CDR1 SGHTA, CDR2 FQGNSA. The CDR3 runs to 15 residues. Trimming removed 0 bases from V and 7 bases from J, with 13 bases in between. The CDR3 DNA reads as TGTGCCAGCAGCTTAGCGCTCGGGGGGCGACAGCCCCAGCATTTT. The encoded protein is CASSLALGGRQPQHF. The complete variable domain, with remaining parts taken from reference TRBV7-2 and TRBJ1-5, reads GAGVSQSPSNKVTEKGKDVELRCDPISGHTALYWYRQSLGQGLEFLIYFQGNSAPDKSGLPSDRFSAERTGGSVSTLTIQRTQQEDSAVYLCASSLALGGRQPQHFGDGTRLSIL.

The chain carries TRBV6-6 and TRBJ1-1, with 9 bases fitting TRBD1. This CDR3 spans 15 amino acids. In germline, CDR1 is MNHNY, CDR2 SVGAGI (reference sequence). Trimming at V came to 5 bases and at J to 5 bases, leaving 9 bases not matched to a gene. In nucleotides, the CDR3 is TGTGCCAGCAGTCGGGACAGGGTTGGAGAAACTGAAGCTTTCTTT. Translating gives CASSRDRVGETEAFF.

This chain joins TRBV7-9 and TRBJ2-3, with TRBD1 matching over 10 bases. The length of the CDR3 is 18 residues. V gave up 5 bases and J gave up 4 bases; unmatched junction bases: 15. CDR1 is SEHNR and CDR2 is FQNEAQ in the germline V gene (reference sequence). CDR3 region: CASSLRTGGRLVADTQYF. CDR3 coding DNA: TGTGCCAGCAGCCTGAGGACAGGGGGAAGATTGGTTGCAGATACGCAGTATTTT.

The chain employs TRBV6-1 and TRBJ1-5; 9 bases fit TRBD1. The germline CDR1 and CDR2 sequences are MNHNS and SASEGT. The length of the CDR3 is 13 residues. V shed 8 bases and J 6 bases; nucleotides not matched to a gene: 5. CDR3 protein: CASLGQGGQPQHF. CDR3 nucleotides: TGTGCCAGCTTGGGACAGGGTGGTCAGCCCCAGCATTTT.

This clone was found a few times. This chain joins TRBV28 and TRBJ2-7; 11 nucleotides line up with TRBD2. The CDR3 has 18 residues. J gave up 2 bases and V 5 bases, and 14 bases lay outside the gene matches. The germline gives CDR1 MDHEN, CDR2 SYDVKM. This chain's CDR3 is CASSTTPGLAGGTYEQYF. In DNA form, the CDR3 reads TGTGCCAGCAGTACCACCCCCGGTTTAGCGGGGGGGACCTACGAGCAGTACTTC.

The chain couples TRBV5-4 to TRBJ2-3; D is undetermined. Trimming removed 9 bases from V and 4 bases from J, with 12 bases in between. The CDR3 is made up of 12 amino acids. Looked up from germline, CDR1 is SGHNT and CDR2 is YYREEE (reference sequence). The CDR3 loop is CATKNSADTQYF. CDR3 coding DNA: TGTGCCACCAAAAACTCCGCAGATACGCAGTATTTT.

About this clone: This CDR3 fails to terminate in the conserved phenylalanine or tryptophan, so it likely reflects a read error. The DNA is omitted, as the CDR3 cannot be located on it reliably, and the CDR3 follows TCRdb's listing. This chain's CDR3 is CASSSQTSGGQVV. This sequence joins TRBV11-2 and TRBJ2-3; the table's D gene call, TRBD2, was not cross checked with the DNA. From germline, CDR1 is SGHAT and CDR2 FQNNGV. The CDR3 totals 13 residues, both ends included.

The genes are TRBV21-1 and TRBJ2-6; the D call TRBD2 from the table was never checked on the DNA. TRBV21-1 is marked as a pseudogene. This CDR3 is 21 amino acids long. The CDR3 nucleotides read TGTGCCAGCAGCCCCCGAGTGGCGGGGGCCCCGATAAGCTCTGGGGCCAACATCCTGACTTTC. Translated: CASSPRVAGAPISSGANILTF.

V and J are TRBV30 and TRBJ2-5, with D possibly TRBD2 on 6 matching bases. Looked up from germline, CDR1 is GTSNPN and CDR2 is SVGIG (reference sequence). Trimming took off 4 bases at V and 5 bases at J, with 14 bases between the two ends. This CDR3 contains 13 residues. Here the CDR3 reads CAWNAGRIETQYF. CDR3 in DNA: TGTGCCTGGAACGCGGGGAGGATTGAGACCCAGTACTTC. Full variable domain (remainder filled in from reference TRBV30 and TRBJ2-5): SQTIHQWPATLVQPVGSPLSLECTVEGTSNPNLYWYRQAAGRGLQLLFYSVGIGQISSEVPQNLSASRPQDRQFILSSKKLLLSDSGFYLCAWNAGRIETQYFGPGTRLLVL.

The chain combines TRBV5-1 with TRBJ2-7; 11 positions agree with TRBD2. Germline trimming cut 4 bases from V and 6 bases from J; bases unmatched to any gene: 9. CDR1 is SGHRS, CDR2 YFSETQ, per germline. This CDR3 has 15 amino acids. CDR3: CASSAASGGPSEQYF. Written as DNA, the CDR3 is TGCGCCAGCAGCGCCGCTAGCGGGGGGCCATCCGAGCAGTACTTC.

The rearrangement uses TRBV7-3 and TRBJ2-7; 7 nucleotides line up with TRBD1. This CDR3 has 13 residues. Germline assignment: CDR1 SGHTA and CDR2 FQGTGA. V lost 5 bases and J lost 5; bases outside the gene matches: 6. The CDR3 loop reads CASSRGQSDEQYF. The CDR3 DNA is TGTGCCAGCAGCCGGGGACAGAGCGACGAGCAGTACTTC.

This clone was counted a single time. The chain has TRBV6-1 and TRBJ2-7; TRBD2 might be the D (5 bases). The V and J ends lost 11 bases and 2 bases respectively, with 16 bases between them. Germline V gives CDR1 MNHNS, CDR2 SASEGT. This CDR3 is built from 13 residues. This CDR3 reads CAVKERVPYEQYF. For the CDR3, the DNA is TGTGCCGTTAAAGAGAGGGTCCCCTACGAGCAGTACTTC.

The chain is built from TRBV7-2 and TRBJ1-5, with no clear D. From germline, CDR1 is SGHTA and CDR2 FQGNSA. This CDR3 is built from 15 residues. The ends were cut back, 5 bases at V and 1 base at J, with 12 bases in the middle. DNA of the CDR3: TGTGCCAGCAGCACTAGGACGCAGAGCAATCAGCCCCAGCATTTT. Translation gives CASSTRTQSNQPQHF.

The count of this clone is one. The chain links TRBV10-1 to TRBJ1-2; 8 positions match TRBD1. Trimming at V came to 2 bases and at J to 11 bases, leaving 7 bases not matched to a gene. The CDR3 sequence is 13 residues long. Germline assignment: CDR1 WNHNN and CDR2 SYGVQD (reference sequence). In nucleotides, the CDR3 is TGCGCCAGCAGTGAGGCCGGGACAGGTCGGTACACCTTC. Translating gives CASSEAGTGRYTF.

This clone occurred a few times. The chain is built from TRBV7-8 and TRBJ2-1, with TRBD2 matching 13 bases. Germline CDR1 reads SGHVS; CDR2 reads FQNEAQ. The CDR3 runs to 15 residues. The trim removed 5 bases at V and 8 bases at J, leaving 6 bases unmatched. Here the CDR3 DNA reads TGTGCCAGCAGCAAACTAGCGGGGGGGCTGGATGAGCAGTTCTTC. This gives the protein CASSKLAGGLDEQFF.

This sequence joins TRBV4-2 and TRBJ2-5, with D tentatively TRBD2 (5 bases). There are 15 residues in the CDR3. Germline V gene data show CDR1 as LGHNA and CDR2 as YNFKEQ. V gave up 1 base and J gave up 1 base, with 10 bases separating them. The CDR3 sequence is CASSQGSSTQETQYF. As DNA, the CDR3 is TGTGCCAGCAGCCAAGGTTCTAGCACCCAAGAGACCCAGTACTTC.

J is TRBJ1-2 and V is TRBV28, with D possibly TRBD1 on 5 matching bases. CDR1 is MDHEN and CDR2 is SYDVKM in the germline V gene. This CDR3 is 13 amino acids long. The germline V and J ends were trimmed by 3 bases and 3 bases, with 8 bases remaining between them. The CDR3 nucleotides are TGTGCCAGCAGTTTTGGGGCGGACTATGGCTACACCTTC. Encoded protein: CASSFGADYGYTF.

The CDR3 reads CATGTGDTGELFF. The CDR3 DNA reads TGTGCCACCGGGACAGGGGACACCGGGGAGCTGTTTTTT. V gene TRBV6-6 combines with J gene TRBJ2-2; 10 bases fit TRBD1. The CDR3 consists of 13 residues. The V and J ends lost 10 bases and 3 bases, in that order; junction bases with no gene match: 2. Germline CDR1 reads MNHNY; CDR2 reads SVGAGI (reference sequence).

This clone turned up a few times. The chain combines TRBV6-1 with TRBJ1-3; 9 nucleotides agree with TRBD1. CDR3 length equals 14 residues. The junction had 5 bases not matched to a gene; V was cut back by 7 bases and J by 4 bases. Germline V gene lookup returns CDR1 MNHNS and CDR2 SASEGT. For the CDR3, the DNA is TGTGCCAGCATGGGGACAGGGTCAGGAAACACCATATATTTT. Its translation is CASMGTGSGNTIYF.

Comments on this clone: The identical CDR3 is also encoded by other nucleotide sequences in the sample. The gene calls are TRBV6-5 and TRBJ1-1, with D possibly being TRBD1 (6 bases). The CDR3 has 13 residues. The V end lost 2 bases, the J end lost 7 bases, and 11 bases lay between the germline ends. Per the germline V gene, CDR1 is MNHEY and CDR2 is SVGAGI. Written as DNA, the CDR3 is TGTGCCAGCAGTTACGAAGGGGGTAGTGAAGCTTTCTTT. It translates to CASSYEGGSEAFF.

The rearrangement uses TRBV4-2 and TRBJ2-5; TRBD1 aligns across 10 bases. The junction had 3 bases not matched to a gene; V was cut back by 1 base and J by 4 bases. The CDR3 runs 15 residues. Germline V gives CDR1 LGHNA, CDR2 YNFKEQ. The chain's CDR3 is CASSQVGQGRETQYF. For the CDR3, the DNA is TGTGCCAGCAGCCAAGTGGGACAGGGGAGAGAGACCCAGTACTTC.

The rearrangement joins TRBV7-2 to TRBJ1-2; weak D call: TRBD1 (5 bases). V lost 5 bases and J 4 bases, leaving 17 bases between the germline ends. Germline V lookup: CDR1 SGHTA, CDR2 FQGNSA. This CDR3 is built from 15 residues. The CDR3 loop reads CASSPTAGSTYGYTF. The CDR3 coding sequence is TGTGCCAGCAGCCCGACAGCAGGGTCCACCTATGGCTACACCTTC.

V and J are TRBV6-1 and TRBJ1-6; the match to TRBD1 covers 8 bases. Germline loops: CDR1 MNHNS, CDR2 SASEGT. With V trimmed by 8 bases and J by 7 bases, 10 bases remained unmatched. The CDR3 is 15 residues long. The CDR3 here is CASRRTGLTNSPLHF. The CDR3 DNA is TGTGCCAGCCGGAGGACAGGGTTAACGAATTCACCCCTCCACTTT.

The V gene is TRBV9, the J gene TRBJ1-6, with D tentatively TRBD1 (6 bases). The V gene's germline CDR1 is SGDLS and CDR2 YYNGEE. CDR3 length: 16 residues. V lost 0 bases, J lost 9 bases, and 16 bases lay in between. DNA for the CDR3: TGTGCCAGCAGCGTAGAGGACAGTTCTTTTGTTTCACCCCTCCACTTT. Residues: CASSVEDSSFVSPLHF.

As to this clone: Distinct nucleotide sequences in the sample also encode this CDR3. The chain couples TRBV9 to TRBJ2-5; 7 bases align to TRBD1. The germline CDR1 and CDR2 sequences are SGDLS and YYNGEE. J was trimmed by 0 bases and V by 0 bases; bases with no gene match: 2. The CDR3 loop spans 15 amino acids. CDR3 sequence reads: CASSVGTGNQETQYF. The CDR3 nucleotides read TGTGCCAGCAGCGTAGGGACAGGAAACCAAGAGACCCAGTACTTC.